These 17 T cell receptor beta chains originate from one sample sequenced in a study of Ad26.COV2.S vaccination and SARS-CoV-2 variants. As for treatment: around 19 received Ad26.COV2.S at low or high dose, single or two shots; about 5 received placebo; per-sample allocation not given. At day 63 after the first vaccine or placebo injection, samples were drawn. The repertoire was sequenced with immunoSEQ multiplex PCR; TCRdb's copy has only in-frame clones and lacks some. The sample records a few hundred thousand clones, more than 75% being singletons. Material: peripheral blood, obtained in a trial of Ad26.COV2.S vaccine versus placebo. The receptors come from a person aged 18-65 years who received the Ad26.COV2.S COVID-19 vaccine or a placebo.

The chain is built from TRBV6-6 and TRBJ2-5, with TRBD1 as a possible D gene (5 bases). Trimming stripped 6 bases from V and 13 bases from J, with 15 bases between. This CDR3 has 11 residues. Germline V gene sequence: CDR1 MNHNY, CDR2 SVGAGI (reference sequence). The CDR3 protein is CASSPGSSWYF. For the CDR3, the DNA is TGTGCCAGCAGCCCAGGGTCGTCGTGGTACTTC.

This clone was seen more than once but under ten times. This rearrangement joins TRBV5-5 to TRBJ1-1, with D uncertain. Germline V gene data show CDR1 as SGHKS and CDR2 as YYEKEE (reference sequence). The CDR3 length is 15 residues. Trimming removed 2 bases at V and 2 bases at J, with 13 bases between. The CDR3 loop is CASSFGLGINTEAFF. The CDR3 DNA follows: TGTGCCAGCAGCTTTGGGCTGGGGATCAACACTGAAGCTTTCTTT.

The chain recombines TRBV9 with TRBJ1-2, with D uncertain. This CDR3 is built from 13 residues. Deletions cut 0 bases from V and 3 bases from J, with 6 bases between. CDR1 is SGDLS and CDR2 is YYNGEE in the germline V gene. The CDR3: CASSVDSHYGYTF. The CDR3 nucleotides are TGTGCCAGCAGCGTAGACAGCCACTATGGCTACACCTTC.

This rearrangement joins TRBV19 to TRBJ2-1; 8 bases are shared with TRBD1. CDR1 is LNHDA and CDR2 is SQIVND in the germline V gene (reference sequence). The CDR3 covers 17 residues. The ends lost 5 bases at V and 2 bases at J; junction bases unmatched: 11. The CDR3 DNA sequence: TGTGCCAGTAGTCCCTCAACGGGACAGGAGACCTACAATGAGCAGTTCTTC. Its protein is CASSPSTGQETYNEQFF.

The V and J genes are TRBV7-9 and TRBJ2-7; D is possibly TRBD2 (5 bases). The V end was cut by 5 bases, the J end by 1 base, with 9 bases between. Germline V CDR1 and CDR2: SEHNR, FQNEAQ (reference sequence). This CDR3 has 13 amino acids. The CDR3 nucleotides read TGTGCCAGCAGCGTTTCGGGATCCTACGAGCAGTACTTC. Protein sequence: CASSVSGSYEQYF.

The chain recombines TRBV4-1 with TRBJ2-2; TRBD1 is a possible D gene (6 bases). The CDR3 is 15 residues long. V lost 0 bases, J lost 4 bases, and 9 bases lay in between. CDR1 is MGHRA, CDR2 YSYEKL, per germline. The CDR3 nucleotides are TGCGCCAGCAGCCAAGAGGAAGGGGGCACCGGGGAGCTGTTTTTT. As protein: CASSQEEGGTGELFF.

The V and J genes are TRBV13 and TRBJ2-1; TRBD2 matches 7 bases. The germline V gene has CDR1 PRHDT and CDR2 FYEKMQ (reference sequence). The CDR3 runs 16 residues. The V segment lost 5 bases and the J segment 1 base; nucleotides outside the gene matches: 8. CDR3 DNA: TGTGCCAGCAGCCATCTAGCGGAAATTTCCTACAATGAGCAGTTCTTC. It encodes CASSHLAEISYNEQFF.

The chain has TRBV29-1 and TRBJ1-2; 8 bases are shared with TRBD1. V lost 5 bases to trimming and J lost 7 bases; unmatched junction nucleotides: 12. The CDR3 totals 14 residues. CDR1 SQVTM and CDR2 ANQGSEA come from the germline V gene. In DNA form, the CDR3 reads TGCAGCGTTATCTTCTTCGGACAGGGCTCTGGCTACACCTTC. Translation: CSVIFFGQGSGYTF.

A word on this clone: A clone one base away is much larger, so this may be a read error. The V and J genes are TRBV13 and TRBJ2-7; unclear D gene. Germline V gene data show CDR1 as PRHDT and CDR2 as FYEKMQ (reference sequence). CDR3 length: 11 residues. V lost 1 base and J 3 bases, leaving 1 base between the germline ends. CDR3 nucleotides: TGTGCCAGCAGCTTAGACTACGAGCAGTACTTC. Amino acids: CASSLDYEQYF.

The chain uses TRBV6-5 and TRBJ1-2; tentatively, D is TRBD1 (5 bases). Looked up from germline, CDR1 is MNHEY and CDR2 is SVGAGI. Trimming stripped 2 bases from V and 4 bases from J, with 14 bases between. The CDR3 has 15 residues. The CDR3 DNA follows: TGTGCCAGCAGTTACGGGGGGGAGGCTAGCTATGGCTACACCTTC. It translates to CASSYGGEASYGYTF.

This sequence joins TRBV9 and TRBJ2-3; no firm D call. CDR3 length equals 15 residues. CDR1 and CDR2 from the germline V gene are SGDLS and YYNGEE. V was cut by 2 bases and J by 0 bases, with 10 bases left in between. CDR3 coding DNA: TGTGCCAGCAGCGTCAGGAAGCAGAGCACAGATACGCAGTATTTT. Translated, it gives CASSVRKQSTDTQYF.

The rearrangement links TRBV5-1 to TRBJ2-7, with 9 nucleotides matching TRBD1. Germline V gives CDR1 SGHRS, CDR2 YFSETQ. With V trimmed by 5 bases and J by 5 bases, 5 bases remained unmatched. The CDR3 totals 13 residues. CDR3 DNA sequence: TGCGCCAGCAGGCCCGGGACAGGGAACGAGCAGTACTTC. Its translation is CASRPGTGNEQYF.

The V and J genes are TRBV5-1 and TRBJ2-1; D is possibly TRBD1 or TRBD2 (6 bases each). The germline V and J ends were trimmed by 1 base and 0 bases, with 11 bases remaining between them. In germline, CDR1 is SGHRS, CDR2 YFSETQ. The length of the CDR3 is 16 residues. The CDR3 loop is CASSLYGGASYNEQFF. The CDR3 coding sequence is TGCGCCAGCAGCTTGTACGGGGGCGCCTCCTACAATGAGCAGTTCTTC.

This clone was observed once. The rearrangement uses TRBV29-1 and TRBJ2-3, with 8 nucleotides matching TRBD1. The CDR3 has 15 amino acids. Trimming removed 4 bases from V and 4 bases from J; junction bases left unmatched: 10. The germline V gene has CDR1 SQVTM and CDR2 ANQGSEA. The CDR3: CSVGKGDRRADTQYF. For the CDR3, the DNA is TGCAGCGTTGGAAAAGGGGACAGGAGGGCAGATACGCAGTATTTT.

The J gene is TRBJ2-3, the V gene TRBV15; 10 positions agree with TRBD2. Germline CDR1 is LNHNV and CDR2 is YYDKDF (reference sequence). Trimming took 1 base from V and 15 from J; bases not matched to a gene: 7. The CDR3 length is 13 residues. The CDR3 nucleotides read TGTGCCACCAGCAGAGGGGCTAGCGGGGGTACATATTTT. It encodes CATSRGASGGTYF. Looking up the rest from reference TRBV15 and TRBJ2-3 gives the full variable domain: DAMVIQNPRYQVTQFGKPVTLSCSQTLNHNVMYWYQQKSSQAPKLLFHYYDKDFNNEADTPDNFQSRRPNTSFCFLDIRSPGLGDTAMYLCATSRGASGGTYFGPGTRLTVL.

This chain uses TRBV5-1 with TRBJ2-7; a possible D gene is TRBD2 (7 bases). The V and J ends lost 5 bases and 0 bases respectively, with 12 bases between them. Per the germline V gene, CDR1 is SGHRS and CDR2 is YFSETQ. This CDR3 is 14 amino acids long. As DNA, the CDR3 is TGCGCCAGCAGGGCGGGGGCGAGCTCCTACGAGCAGTACTTC. Its protein product is CASRAGASSYEQYF.

This chain uses TRBV30 with TRBJ1-4; TRBD1 matches at 7 bases. Trimming at V came to 4 bases and at J to 8 bases, leaving 7 bases not matched to a gene. This CDR3 spans 13 amino acids. Germline lookup yields CDR1 GTSNPN and CDR2 SVGIG (reference sequence). The CDR3, as DNA: TGTGCCTGGAATAGGAGGGGGCGAGAAAAACTGTTTTTT. Its protein is CAWNRRGREKLFF.